This T cell receptor (beta chain) was sequenced for a study of identical twins. Healthy Caucasians supplied all donations. TCRdb processed the 5' RACE reads anew with MiXCR; each CDR3 protein has one entry. The sample includes about 700,000 distinct CDR3 sequences, around 6% seen only once; the top ten take around 1.7%. For this clonotype: No antigen is known for it.

V was cut by 0 bases and J by 3 bases, with 6 bases left in between. The CDR3 has 13 residues. From germline, CDR1 is SQVTM and CDR2 ANQGSEA. General study findings and limits: Alpha sequences that were out-of-frame and twin-shared showed an excess of low generation probability. Without tracking the same donors, conclusions rested on cross-sectional statistical analysis.

The V gene is TRBV29-1, the J gene TRBJ1-3; D uncertain. The sample comprised naive T cells sorted from blood. This clonotype was sampled from a man younger than 35 in good health. This CDR3 is CSVEDTFGNTIYF. The CDR3, as DNA: TGCAGCGTTGAAGACACGTTTGGAAACACCATATATTTT.